The 19 T cell receptor beta chains presented below share a single source sample, sequenced in a study of shared clonotypes between healthy human individuals. Sequencing used immunoSEQ multiplex PCR; TCRdb keeps in-frame clones, though not all of them. The sample includes 330,000 or so clones, more than 60% of them seen just once. Sequencing was done on a sample of memory CD4+ T cells sorted from blood. Subset noted: CD45RA-negative fraction. The receptors shown here come from a man under 40 in good health.

The chain links TRBV11-2 to TRBJ2-3; 13 nucleotides agree with TRBD2. There are 14 residues in the CDR3. V lost 6 bases, J lost 3 bases, and 0 bases stayed unmatched. Looked up from germline, CDR1 is SGHAT and CDR2 is FQNNGV. The CDR3 reads CASRTSGRTDTQYF. The DNA of the CDR3 is TGTGCCAGCAGGACTAGCGGGAGGACAGATACGCAGTATTTT. The variable domain in full, completed from reference TRBV11-2 and TRBJ2-3, reads EAGVAQSPRYKIIEKRQSVAFWCNPISGHATLYWYQQILGQGPKLLIQFQNNGVVDDSQLPKDRFSAERLKGVDSTLKIQPAKLEDSAVYLCASRTSGRTDTQYFGPGTRLTVL.

The chain carries TRBV6-1 and TRBJ1-2, with D possibly being TRBD1 (5 bases). V shed 6 bases and J shed 4 bases, with 18 bases lying between them. This CDR3 is built from 15 residues. The germline V gene encodes CDR1 MNHNS and CDR2 SASEGT. The CDR3 loop reads CASSTGGGSAYGYTF. The CDR3 region has the DNA TGTGCCAGCAGCACCGGCGGGGGTTCCGCCTATGGCTACACCTTC.

V usage is TRBV27 and J usage is TRBJ2-7; perhaps TRBD1 as D (6 bases). The germline CDR1 and CDR2 sequences are MNHEY and SMNVEV (reference sequence). The CDR3 runs 15 residues. With 4 bases removed from V and 5 bases from J, the gap between germline ends came to 18 bases. The CDR3 nucleotides are TGTGCCAGCAGTTCCAACAGGGTCGATCTTAACGAGCAGTACTTC. It is translated as CASSSNRVDLNEQYF.

Notes on this clone: The identical CDR3 is also encoded by other nucleotide sequences in the sample. J is TRBJ2-3 and V is TRBV5-1; no clear D. CDR1 is SGHRS and CDR2 is YFSETQ in the germline V gene. V lost 0 bases and J 1 base, leaving 9 bases between the germline ends. The CDR3 covers 15 residues. Written as DNA, the CDR3 is TGCGCCAGCAGCTTGGTTGGGCAGGGCACAGATACGCAGTATTTT. Protein: CASSLVGQGTDTQYF.

At least ten counts were recorded for this clone. V is TRBV30 and J is TRBJ2-4, with a tentative D call TRBD2 (6 bases). Trimming cost V 0 bases and J 8 bases, with 14 bases left between them. From germline, CDR1 is GTSNPN and CDR2 SVGIG (reference sequence). This CDR3 region has 14 residues. The CDR3 reads CAWSVMGGGDIQYF. The CDR3 DNA reads as TGTGCCTGGAGTGTAATGGGAGGTGGTGACATTCAGTACTTC.

This clone was seen repeatedly, ten times or more. The chain couples TRBV28 to TRBJ1-4; possibly TRBD1 for D (5 bases). The V end was cut by 2 bases, the J end by 8 bases, with 15 bases between. This CDR3 region has 15 residues. Germline CDR1 is MDHEN and CDR2 is SYDVKM. The CDR3 DNA follows: TGTGCCAGCAGTTTAATAGGGACGGCGAGGGAAAAACTGTTTTTT. Residues: CASSLIGTAREKLFF.

The V gene is TRBV29-1, the J gene TRBJ2-3; no reliable D call. The CDR3 has 13 residues. CDR1 and CDR2 (germline): SQVTM, ANQGSEA. Trimming cost V 3 bases and J 4 bases, with 11 bases left between them. For the CDR3, the DNA is TGCAGCGTTGAGATTAGCCGCGCAGATACGCAGTATTTT. Protein sequence: CSVEISRADTQYF.

This chain connects TRBV5-1 to TRBJ2-5; maybe TRBD1 (6 bases). This CDR3 region has 15 residues. Trimming stripped 4 bases from V and 2 bases from J, with 15 bases between. Germline CDR1 reads SGHRS; CDR2 reads YFSETQ. The CDR3 reads CASSVQGIGQETQYF. The CDR3 DNA is TGCGCCAGCAGCGTACAGGGTATTGGGCAAGAGACCCAGTACTTC. The full variable domain, its missing parts supplied by reference TRBV5-1 and TRBJ2-5, is KAGVTQTPRYLIKTRGQQVTLSCSPISGHRSVSWYQQTPGQGLQFLFEYFSETQRNKGNFPGRFSGRQFSNSRSEMNVSTLELGDSALYLCASSVQGIGQETQYFGPGTRLLVL.

The chain links TRBV15 to TRBJ2-7; D possibly corresponds to TRBD1 (5 bases). The germline V and J ends were trimmed by 4 bases and 6 bases, with 22 bases remaining between them. The V gene's germline CDR1 is LNHNV and CDR2 YYDKDF (reference sequence). The CDR3 contains 16 residues. CDR3 DNA: TGTGCCACCAGCACGGAAGGGGCACTTCCTACCTCCGAGCAGTACTTC. Residues: CATSTEGALPTSEQYF. Full variable domain (rest looked up from reference TRBV15 and TRBJ2-7): DAMVIQNPRYQVTQFGKPVTLSCSQTLNHNVMYWYQQKSSQAPKLLFHYYDKDFNNEADTPDNFQSRRPNTSFCFLDIRSPGLGDTAMYLCATSTEGALPTSEQYFGPGTRLTVT.

This clone was seen only a few times. This sequence joins TRBV9 and TRBJ2-7; unclear D gene. The ends were cut back, 3 bases at V and 8 bases at J, with 15 bases in the middle. CDR1 SGDLS and CDR2 YYNGEE come from the germline V gene. This CDR3 is 13 amino acids long. Here the CDR3 DNA reads TGTGCCAGCAGCGCGTCCCCCTTTGGGAAGCAGTACTTC. This encodes CASSASPFGKQYF.

This clone was observed many times. The chain has TRBV2 and TRBJ2-1; TRBD2 aligns across 9 bases. CDR1 is SNHLY and CDR2 is FYNNEI in the germline V gene. Trimming removed 5 bases from V and 5 bases from J; junction bases left unmatched: 7. CDR3 size: 15 residues. CDR3 DNA: TGTGCCAGCAGTACCCGACTAGCGGAGCACAATGAGCAGTTCTTC. The encoded protein is CASSTRLAEHNEQFF. Complete variable domain (other parts from reference TRBV2 and TRBJ2-1): EPEVTQTPSHQVTQMGQEVILRCVPISNHLYFYWYRQILGQKVEFLVSFYNNEISEKSEIFDDQFSVERPDGSNFTLKIRSTKLEDSAMYFCASSTRLAEHNEQFFGPGTRLTVL.

The chain carries TRBV7-2 and TRBJ1-1, with TRBD1 as a possible D gene (6 bases). V dropped 5 bases and J dropped 4 bases, with 17 bases sitting between them. Germline CDR1 SGHTA, CDR2 FQGNSA. This CDR3 is built from 15 residues. CDR3 sequence reads: CASSNTGLGGTEAFF. The CDR3 DNA follows: TGTGCCAGCAGCAATACAGGGTTGGGGGGCACTGAAGCTTTCTTT.

On this clone itself: Its ends do not fully match the called genes, so a read error is possible. V gene TRBV7-9 combines with J gene TRBJ2-3; 12 bases align to TRBD1. Germline V gene sequence: CDR1 SEHNR, CDR2 FQNEAQ (reference sequence). The CDR3 spans 12 residues. DNA of the CDR3: TGTGCCAGCAGCTGGGACAGGGGGCCTGTTTCTTTT. Protein product: CASSWDRGPVSF.

This sequence joins TRBV4-2 and TRBJ2-1; a weak D match, TRBD1 (5 bases). The V and J ends lost 0 bases and 4 bases respectively, with 10 bases between them. Germline V gene lookup returns CDR1 LGHNA and CDR2 YNFKEQ. The CDR3 has 15 amino acids. CDR3 sequence reads: CASSQDPAGYNEQFF. The CDR3 region has the DNA TGTGCCAGCAGCCAAGATCCGGCAGGGTACAATGAGCAGTTCTTC.

This clone was found many times. This sequence joins TRBV29-1 and TRBJ1-2; weak D call: TRBD1 (6 bases). Germline V gene sequence: CDR1 SQVTM, CDR2 ANQGSEA. The CDR3 has 17 amino acids. The V and J ends lost 3 bases and 6 bases respectively, with 26 bases between them. CDR3 nucleotide sequence: TGCAGCGTTGAGGTGCTAAGTCTTGACAGGCAATCAGATGGCTACACCTTC. Protein: CSVEVLSLDRQSDGYTF.

This chain links TRBV27 with TRBJ2-1; possible D gene TRBD2, 6 bases. The CDR3 runs 14 residues. V was trimmed by 8 bases and J by 6 bases, leaving 17 bases between them. The germline V gene encodes CDR1 MNHEY and CDR2 SMNVEV (reference sequence). CDR3 sequence reads: CASSTRGWGNEQFF. The CDR3 DNA sequence: TGTGCCAGCTCGACTAGGGGATGGGGCAATGAGCAGTTCTTC.

V gene TRBV28 combines with J gene TRBJ2-5; 8 nucleotides match TRBD2. The germline CDR1 and CDR2 sequences are MDHEN and SYDVKM. J was trimmed by 2 bases and V by 7 bases; bases with no gene match: 12. CDR3 size: 16 residues. Here the CDR3 DNA reads TGTGCCAGCACCCTAACACTAGCGGAGGGGCAAGAGACCCAGTACTTC. This encodes CASTLTLAEGQETQYF.

The rearrangement joins TRBV19 to TRBJ1-5; 8 bases agree with TRBD1. V lost 4 bases and J lost 9; bases outside the gene matches: 5. Germline values: CDR1 LNHDA, CDR2 SQIVND (reference sequence). The CDR3 spans 13 residues. The CDR3 here is CASSTQGARPQHF. The CDR3 coding sequence is TGTGCCAGTAGTACCCAGGGGGCTCGGCCCCAGCATTTT.

The chain recombines TRBV6-4 with TRBJ2-2; D not certain. V was clipped by 4 bases and J by 0 bases, with 12 bases between them. Germline-derived CDR1 and CDR2 are MRHNA and SNTAGT. The CDR3 has 16 amino acids. As DNA, the CDR3 is TGTGCCAGCAGTGTTGAAGGCTCTACGAACACCGGGGAGCTGTTTTTT. This sequence encodes CASSVEGSTNTGELFF.